Described below is a single T cell receptor (beta chain) sequence and its context. These data originate in a study of CD8+ T cells in alopecia areata. With 7 bases clipped from V and 6 bases from J, the junction kept 4 bases outside the gene matches. The CDR3 sequence is 13 residues long. The V gene's germline CDR1 is SGHAT and CDR2 FQNNGV. cDNA reverse transcribed from extracted RNA served as the sequencing template. Profiling relied on immunoSEQ multiplex PCR, and the TCRdb table lists in-frame clones only, not all of them. Of 170,000 or so clones listed, under 60% were seen once; the top ten hold about 12%. As for treatment: oral pan-JAK inhibitor, 5-10 mg twice daily.

The clonotype comes from a human donor with alopecia areata. The specimen comprised CD8+ T cells sorted from blood, sampled at week 24, from a patient treated with tofacitinib. This chain connects TRBV11-2 to TRBJ2-2, with TRBD2 matching 8 bases. The CDR3 loop reads CASTTGGAGELFF. CDR3 coding DNA: TGTGCCAGCACCACGGGGGGGGCCGGGGAGCTGTTTTTT.